This record looks at one T cell receptor beta chain sequence and its context. Grouping used clinical history reported by participants in a survey and questionnaire. The data belong to a study of blood T cell repertoires in COVID-19. CDR1 SNHLY and CDR2 FYNNEI come from the germline V gene. The CDR3 is made up of 13 amino acids. The J segment lost 7 bases and the V segment lost 8 bases, leaving 9 bases of the junction unmatched. Using immunoSEQ multiplex PCR, the repertoire was profiled, and TCRdb retains in-frame clones only, with some absent. Among 250,000 or so clones listed, approximately 90% were seen once.

Sequenced material: PBMCs or T cells enriched from blood (not recorded which). This chain links TRBV2 with TRBJ2-3, with 7 bases matching TRBD1. The receptor comes from a human donor in a cohort exposed to, infected with or recovered from COVID-19 (not recorded which). The donor label of this sample is uncertain. The CDR3 nucleotides read TGTGCCAGCGGGGACAGAAAGATTAATACGCAGTATTTT. Translated: CASGDRKINTQYF.